These 13 T cell receptor beta chains originate from one sample sequenced in a study of cytomegalovirus exposure and HLA in healthy donors. Amplification used 60 Vbeta primers and 13 Jbeta primers. Clones were read by immunoSEQ multiplex PCR, and TCRdb kept only the in-frame ones, dropping some. This repertoire shows 100,000 to 150,000 clones, 82% found once; its top ten account for roughly 10%. The sample comprised PBMCs. These receptors were obtained from a male donor in good health and CMV-seropositive.

The rearrangement links TRBV4-2 to TRBJ1-5; the match to TRBD1 covers 7 bases. This CDR3 comprises 14 residues. The germline CDR1 and CDR2 sequences are LGHNA and YNFKEQ. With 4 bases clipped from V and 7 bases from J, the junction kept 7 bases outside the gene matches. The DNA of the CDR3 is TGTGCCAGCAGCCCTGGGACAGACAGCCAGCCCCAGCATTTT. Its protein is CASSPGTDSQPQHF.

The chain combines TRBV15 with TRBJ2-7, with 7 positions matching TRBD2. Germline V gives CDR1 LNHNV, CDR2 YYDKDF (reference sequence). J was trimmed by 5 bases and V by 0 bases; bases with no gene match: 10. The CDR3 sequence is 16 residues long. The CDR3 DNA sequence: TGTGCCACCAGCAGAGATATTGCGGGAGTTTCCCACGAGCAGTACTTC. Translating it yields CATSRDIAGVSHEQYF.

The CDR3 DNA is TGCAGCGCGTTGTTGGGAGATGAAAAACTGTTTTTT. Its protein product is CSALLGDEKLFF. V usage is TRBV29-1 and J usage is TRBJ1-4; D gene uncertain. This CDR3 spans 12 amino acids. Trimming stripped 7 bases from V and 6 bases from J, with 12 bases between. Germline loops: CDR1 SQVTM, CDR2 ANQGSEA.

To note about this clone: At one end, the junction sequence differs from germline, possibly due to a read error. The genes are TRBV11-2 and TRBJ2-6; possibly TRBD1 for D (6 bases). The CDR3 loop spans 19 amino acids. Germline CDR1 SGHAT, CDR2 FQNNGV. The CDR3 is CASSPGDPQGNSGANGLTF. The DNA of the CDR3 is TGTGCCAGCAGCCCCGGGGATCCTCAGGGGAACTCTGGGGCCAACGGCCTGACTTTC.

To note about this clone: At one end, the junction sequence differs from germline, possibly due to a read error. This chain links TRBV7-7 with TRBJ2-7; a possible D gene is TRBD2 (5 bases). Germline assignment: CDR1 SSHAT and CDR2 FNYEAQ (reference sequence). The CDR3 runs to 15 residues. The CDR3 reads CASSQGRGRGYEQYF. As DNA, the CDR3 is TGTGCTAGCAGCCAAGGACGTGGTCGGGGATACGAGCAGTACTTC.

This clone was recorded once. The rearrangement uses TRBV27 and TRBJ2-1, with 8 bases identical to TRBD2. The CDR3 is 14 residues long. Per germline, CDR1 MNHEY and CDR2 SMNVEV (reference sequence). The junction had 11 bases not matched to a gene; V was cut back by 7 bases and J by 9 bases. The CDR3 nucleotides are TGTGCCAGCACACTCCGGGGGGGGGCTGGTGAGCAGTTCTTC. Translating gives CASTLRGGAGEQFF.

The chain has TRBV28 and TRBJ2-2, with D tentatively TRBD2 (5 bases). CDR3 length equals 13 residues. With 6 bases removed from V and 3 bases from J, the gap between germline ends came to 8 bases. Germline V CDR1 and CDR2: MDHEN, SYDVKM. CDR3 DNA: TGTGCCAGCAGGAGGGCGTACACCGGGGAGCTGTTTTTT. Encoded protein: CASRRAYTGELFF.

This clone occurred once. The chain employs TRBV29-1 and TRBJ2-7; D is perhaps TRBD1 (5 bases). The V end was cut by 3 bases, the J end by 0 bases, with 12 bases between. The CDR3 is 14 residues long. The germline V gene encodes CDR1 SQVTM and CDR2 ANQGSEA. CDR3 loop: CSVERQGNSYEQYF. In DNA, the CDR3 is TGCAGCGTTGAGAGGCAGGGAAACTCCTACGAGCAGTACTTC.

CDR3 nucleotide sequence: TGTGCCAGTGGCAGGGGTTACTACGAGCAGTACTTC. Protein sequence: CASGRGYYEQYF. The chain couples TRBV19 to TRBJ2-7; D is perhaps TRBD1 (6 bases). CDR3 length: 12 residues. Germline CDR1 reads LNHDA; CDR2 reads SQIVND (reference sequence). Trimming shortened V by 8 bases and J by 3 bases, and 11 bases separated the two germline ends.

The chain uses TRBV7-6 and TRBJ1-1; possibly TRBD1 for D (5 bases). The CDR3 spans 13 residues. The germline CDR1 and CDR2 sequences are SGHVS and FNYEAQ. V lost 4 bases and J 5 bases, leaving 11 bases between the germline ends. The CDR3 loop is CASSSGTPTEAFF. The CDR3 nucleotides read TGTGCCAGCAGCTCCGGGACTCCGACTGAAGCTTTCTTT.

A few counts support this clone. The chain joins TRBV6-1 to TRBJ1-1; 9 bases map to TRBD1. The germline V gene encodes CDR1 MNHNS and CDR2 SASEGT. This CDR3 has 12 residues. V was clipped by 6 bases and J by 10 bases; unmatched bases: 6. The CDR3 region is CASSVPGQGAFF. The CDR3 DNA sequence: TGTGCCAGCAGCGTACCGGGACAGGGAGCTTTCTTT.

The V gene is TRBV9, the J gene TRBJ1-1; 7 bases map to TRBD1. Germline loops: CDR1 SGDLS, CDR2 YYNGEE. The CDR3 sequence is 15 residues long. With 0 bases clipped from V and 4 bases from J, the junction kept 6 bases outside the gene matches. This chain's CDR3 is CASSVVAGGPTEAFF. The CDR3 DNA sequence: TGTGCCAGCAGCGTAGTCGCAGGGGGGCCCACTGAAGCTTTCTTT.

The V and J genes are TRBV7-2 and TRBJ1-4, with TRBD1 matching 10 bases. With 1 base clipped from V and 8 bases from J, the junction kept 7 bases outside the gene matches. Germline assignment: CDR1 SGHTA and CDR2 FQGNSA. This CDR3 has 16 amino acids. The DNA of the CDR3 is TGTGCCAGCAGCTTAGGATTCGGGACAGGGGACGAAAAACTGTTTTTT. This encodes CASSLGFGTGDEKLFF.